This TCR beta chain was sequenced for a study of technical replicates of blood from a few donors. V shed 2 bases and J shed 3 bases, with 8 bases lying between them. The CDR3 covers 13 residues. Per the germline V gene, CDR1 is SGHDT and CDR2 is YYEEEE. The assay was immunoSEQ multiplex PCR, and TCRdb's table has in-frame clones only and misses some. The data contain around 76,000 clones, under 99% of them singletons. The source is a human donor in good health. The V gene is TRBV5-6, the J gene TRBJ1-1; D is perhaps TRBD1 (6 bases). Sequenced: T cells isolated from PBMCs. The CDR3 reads CASSLAGDTEAFF. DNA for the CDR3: TGTGCCAGCAGCTTAGCAGGGGACACTGAAGCTTTCTTT.